The sequence of this T cell receptor (beta chain) was determined in a study of OX40 agonist ivuxolimab in advanced cancers. Whole-study context: Mean age around 60 years, range roughly 20 to 85; around 80% male. Earlier treatment with anti-PD-1, anti-PD-L1 or anti-CTLA-4 was permitted, and roughly 40% had received some.

Generated by immunoSEQ multiplex PCR, the TCRdb table keeps only in-frame clones and is missing some. The repertoire has 70,000 or so clones, 85% of them found once; the top ten carry 5% to 7%. Trimming removed 6 bases from V and 3 bases from J; junction bases left unmatched: 4. The germline gives CDR1 MNHNS, CDR2 SASEGT. The CDR3 spans 13 residues. This chain connects TRBV6-1 to TRBJ2-5; TRBD1 matches 7 bases. The sequence was obtained from an adult with an advanced solid tumor such as melanoma, head and neck, liver or kidney cancer. The source was CD4+ or CD8+ T cells sorted from blood, collected in a trial of the OX40 agonist ivuxolimab. In DNA form, the CDR3 reads TGTGCCAGCAGGGGGACAGTAAAAGAGACCCAGTACTTC. It is translated as CASRGTVKETQYF.